This TCR beta chain was recorded in a study of OX40 agonist ivuxolimab in advanced cancers. Germline V gene data show CDR1 as MDHEN and CDR2 as SYDVKM. Trimming shortened V by 2 bases and J by 2 bases, and 6 bases separated the two germline ends. This CDR3 spans 13 amino acids. This clone appeared a few times. Its antigen is unknown. Points from the study as a whole: Antigen specificity was not determined for the expanded peripheral T cells. Partial responders receiving 0.1-3.0 mg/kg showed among the lowest clonal expansion.

Here immunoSEQ multiplex PCR was the method, and the copy in TCRdb shows in-frame clones only, minus some. The sample holds around 50,000 clones, roughly four fifths seen once. The specimen was CD4+ or CD8+ T cells sorted from blood, collected in a trial of the OX40 agonist ivuxolimab. The TCR was taken from an adult with an advanced solid tumor such as melanoma, head and neck, liver or kidney cancer. The chain combines TRBV28 with TRBJ1-2; D is ambiguous. In nucleotides, the CDR3 is TGTGCCAGCAGTTTAGGGCCGAACTATGGCTACACCTTC. Translation: CASSLGPNYGYTF.